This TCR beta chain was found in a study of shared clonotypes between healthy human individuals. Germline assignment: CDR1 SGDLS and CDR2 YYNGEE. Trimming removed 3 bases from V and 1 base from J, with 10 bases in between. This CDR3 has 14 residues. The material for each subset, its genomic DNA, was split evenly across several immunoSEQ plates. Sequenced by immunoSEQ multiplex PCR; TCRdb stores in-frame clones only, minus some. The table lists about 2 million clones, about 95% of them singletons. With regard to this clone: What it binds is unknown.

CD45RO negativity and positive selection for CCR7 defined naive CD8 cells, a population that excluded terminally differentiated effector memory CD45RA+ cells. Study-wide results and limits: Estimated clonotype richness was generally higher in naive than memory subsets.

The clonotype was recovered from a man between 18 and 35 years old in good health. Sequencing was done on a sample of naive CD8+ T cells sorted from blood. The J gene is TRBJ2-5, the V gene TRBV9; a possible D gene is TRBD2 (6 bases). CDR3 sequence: CASSGAGTQETQYF. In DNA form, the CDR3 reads TGTGCCAGCAGCGGGGCGGGGACCCAAGAGACCCAGTACTTC.